The 8 T cell receptor beta chains given below trace back to one sample, sequenced in a study of monozygotic twins with cystic fibrosis. Produced via immunoSEQ multiplex PCR; TCRdb's table is partial and in-frame only. The sample consists of tens of thousands of clones, about nine tenths of them appearing once. Sequencing input: blood. The receptors stem from a girl aged 2 to 9 with cystic fibrosis.

The chain is built from TRBV19 and TRBJ1-2, with D unclear. The CDR3 spans 14 residues. V was shortened by 0 bases and J by 1 base, with 6 bases between the two germline ends. The germline CDR1 and CDR2 sequences are LNHDA and SQIVND (reference sequence). CDR3 protein: CASSIDPGNYGYTF. The CDR3, as DNA: TGTGCCAGTAGTATAGATCCGGGTAACTATGGCTACACCTTC.

This chain links TRBV9 with TRBJ1-2, with D unresolved. Between the trimmed V and J ends, which lost 4 bases and 4 bases, there was a span of 17 bases. The germline V gene has CDR1 SGDLS and CDR2 YYNGEE. This CDR3 is 15 amino acids long. CDR3 nucleotide sequence: TGTGCCAGCAGCAGATCCGGGAGTCGGAGCTATGGCTACACCTTC. The encoded protein is CASSRSGSRSYGYTF.

V is TRBV15 and J is TRBJ2-1; the D is unclear. Trimming pared 1 base from V and 8 bases from J, leaving 12 bases between. This CDR3 region has 14 residues. The germline V gene has CDR1 LNHNV and CDR2 YYDKDF (reference sequence). CDR3 amino acids: CATSRGVSSDEQFF. CDR3 nucleotides: TGTGCCACCAGCAGAGGAGTTTCGAGCGATGAGCAGTTCTTC. The whole variable domain, remainder taken from reference TRBV15 and TRBJ2-1, is DAMVIQNPRYQVTQFGKPVTLSCSQTLNHNVMYWYQQKSSQAPKLLFHYYDKDFNNEADTPDNFQSRRPNTSFCFLDIRSPGLGDTAMYLCATSRGVSSDEQFFGPGTRLTVL.

The J gene is TRBJ1-2, the V gene TRBV30; D remains unclear. The CDR3 length is 9 residues. The V gene lost 7 bases and the J gene lost 10 bases, with 10 bases spanning the gap. Germline CDR1 and CDR2: GTSNPN and SVGIG (reference sequence). DNA for the CDR3: TGTGCCTCGGACGGGGACTACACCTTC. It encodes CASDGDYTF.

The rearrangement joins TRBV19 to TRBJ2-5; unclear D gene. V lost 7 bases and J lost 4, with 7 bases in between. This CDR3 is 11 amino acids long. The V gene's germline CDR1 is LNHDA and CDR2 SQIVND (reference sequence). DNA for the CDR3: TGTGCCAGTAAGTGGGGAGAGACCCAGTACTTC. It is translated as CASKWGETQYF.

This clone has a single count. The chain is built from TRBV7-2 and TRBJ1-1; the match to TRBD1 covers 9 bases. The germline CDR1 and CDR2 sequences are SGHTA and FQGNSA. This CDR3 is 13 amino acids long. V lost 6 bases to trimming and J lost 11 bases; unmatched junction nucleotides: 10. DNA of the CDR3: TGTGCCAGCAGTTTACAGGGGGCGTATCGCGCTTTCTTT. It encodes CASSLQGAYRAFF.

The CDR3 region has the DNA TGTGCCAGCAGCGTAGTTGAGGGAGCAAAACTGTTTTTT. Translated, it gives CASSVVEGAKLFF. The genes are TRBV9 and TRBJ1-4; D unclear. Germline V gene lookup returns CDR1 SGDLS and CDR2 YYNGEE. The CDR3 is made up of 13 amino acids. V lost 0 bases and J 10 bases, leaving 10 bases between the germline ends.

The CDR3 loop reads CASRPGQGSYEQYF. CDR3 sequence (DNA): TGTGCCAGCAGGCCGGGACAGGGATCCTACGAGCAGTACTTC. The chain uses TRBV2 and TRBJ2-7, with 9 bases aligning to TRBD1. Germline V gene lookup returns CDR1 SNHLY and CDR2 FYNNEI. Trimming cost V 6 bases and J 1 base; bases outside gene matches: 4. CDR3 size: 14 residues.